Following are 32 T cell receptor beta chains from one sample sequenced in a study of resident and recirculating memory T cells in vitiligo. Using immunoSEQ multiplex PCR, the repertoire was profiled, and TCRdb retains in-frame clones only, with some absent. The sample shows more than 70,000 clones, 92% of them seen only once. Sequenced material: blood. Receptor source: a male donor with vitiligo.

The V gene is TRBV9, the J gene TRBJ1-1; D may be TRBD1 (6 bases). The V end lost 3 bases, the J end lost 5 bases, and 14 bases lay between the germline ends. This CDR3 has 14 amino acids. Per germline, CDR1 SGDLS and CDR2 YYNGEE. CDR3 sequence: CASSATGKFTEAFF. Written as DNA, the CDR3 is TGTGCCAGCAGCGCGACAGGTAAATTTACTGAAGCTTTCTTT.

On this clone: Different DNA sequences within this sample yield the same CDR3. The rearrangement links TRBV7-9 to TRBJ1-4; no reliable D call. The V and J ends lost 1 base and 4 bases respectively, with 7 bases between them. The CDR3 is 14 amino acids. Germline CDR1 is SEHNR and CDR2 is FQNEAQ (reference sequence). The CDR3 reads CASSLGHVNEKLFF. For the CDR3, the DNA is TGTGCCAGCAGCTTAGGACACGTTAATGAAAAACTGTTTTTT.

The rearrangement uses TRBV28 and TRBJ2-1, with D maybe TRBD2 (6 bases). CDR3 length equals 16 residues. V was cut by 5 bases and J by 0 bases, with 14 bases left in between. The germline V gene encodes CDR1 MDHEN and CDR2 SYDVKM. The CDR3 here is CASSLGLTRSYNEQFF. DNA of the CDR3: TGTGCCAGCAGTCTGGGACTCACTCGCTCCTACAATGAGCAGTTCTTC.

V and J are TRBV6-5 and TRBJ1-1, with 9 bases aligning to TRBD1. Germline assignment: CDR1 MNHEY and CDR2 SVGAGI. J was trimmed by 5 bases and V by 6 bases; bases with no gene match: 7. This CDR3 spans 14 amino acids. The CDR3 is CASRGGTGRTEAFF. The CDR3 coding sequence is TGTGCCAGCAGAGGAGGGACAGGGCGGACTGAAGCTTTCTTT.

The CDR3 DNA sequence: TGTGCCAGCAGTTACCTAGCGGGGCAAGAGACCCAGTACTTC. Its translation is CASSYLAGQETQYF. This chain links TRBV6-5 with TRBJ2-5, with TRBD2 matching over 9 bases. Per the germline V gene, CDR1 is MNHEY and CDR2 is SVGAGI. This CDR3 contains 14 residues. With V trimmed by 2 bases and J by 2 bases, 0 bases remained unmatched.

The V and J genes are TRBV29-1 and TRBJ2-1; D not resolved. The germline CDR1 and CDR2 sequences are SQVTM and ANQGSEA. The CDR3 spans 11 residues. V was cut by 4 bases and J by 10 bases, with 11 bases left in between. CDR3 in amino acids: CSVVSLMEQFF. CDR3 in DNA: TGCAGCGTTGTGAGCCTAATGGAGCAGTTCTTC.

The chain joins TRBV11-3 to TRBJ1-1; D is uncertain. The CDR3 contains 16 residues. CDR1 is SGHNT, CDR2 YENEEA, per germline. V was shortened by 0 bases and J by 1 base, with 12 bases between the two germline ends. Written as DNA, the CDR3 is TGTGCCAGCAGCTTAGACGCAGGAGGCACGAACACTGAAGCTTTCTTT. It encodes CASSLDAGGTNTEAFF.

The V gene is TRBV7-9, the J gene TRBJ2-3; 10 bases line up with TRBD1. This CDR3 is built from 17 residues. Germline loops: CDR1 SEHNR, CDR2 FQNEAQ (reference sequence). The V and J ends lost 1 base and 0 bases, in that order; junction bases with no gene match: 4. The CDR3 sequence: CASSLVGQGRSTDTQYF. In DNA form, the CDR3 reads TGTGCCAGCAGCTTAGTGGGACAGGGGAGAAGCACAGATACGCAGTATTTT.

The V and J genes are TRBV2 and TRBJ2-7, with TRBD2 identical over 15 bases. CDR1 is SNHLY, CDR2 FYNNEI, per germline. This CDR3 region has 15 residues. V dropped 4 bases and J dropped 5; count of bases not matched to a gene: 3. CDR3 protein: CASSGGLAGGDEQYF. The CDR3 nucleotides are TGTGCCAGCAGTGGAGGACTAGCGGGAGGGGACGAGCAGTACTTC.

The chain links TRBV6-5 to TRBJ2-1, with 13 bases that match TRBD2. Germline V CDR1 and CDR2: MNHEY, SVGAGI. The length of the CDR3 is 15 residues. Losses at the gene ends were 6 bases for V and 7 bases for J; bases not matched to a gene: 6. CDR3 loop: CASSKGLAGWNEQFF. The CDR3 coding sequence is TGTGCCAGCAGCAAGGGACTAGCGGGATGGAATGAGCAGTTCTTC.

CDR3 bases: TGTGCCAGCAGCTTAGGGGTTGTAGGGAGACCCCAGCATTTT. Amino acid sequence: CASSLGVVGRPQHF. The chain has TRBV13 and TRBJ1-5; D is ambiguous. V dropped 0 bases and J dropped 10 bases, with 13 bases sitting between them. Germline V gene lookup returns CDR1 PRHDT and CDR2 FYEKMQ (reference sequence). The CDR3 is made up of 14 amino acids.

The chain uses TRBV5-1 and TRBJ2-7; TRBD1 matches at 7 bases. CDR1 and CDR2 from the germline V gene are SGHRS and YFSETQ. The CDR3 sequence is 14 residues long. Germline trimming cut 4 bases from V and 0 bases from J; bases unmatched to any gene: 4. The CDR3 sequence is CASSNSGGSYEQYF. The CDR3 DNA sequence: TGCGCCAGCAGCAACTCAGGGGGCTCCTACGAGCAGTACTTC.

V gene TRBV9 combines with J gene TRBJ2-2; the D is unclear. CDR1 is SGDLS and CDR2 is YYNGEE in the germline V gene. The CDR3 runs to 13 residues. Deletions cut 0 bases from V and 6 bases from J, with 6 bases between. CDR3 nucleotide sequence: TGTGCCAGCAGCGTAGAATCATCCGGGGAGCTGTTTTTT. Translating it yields CASSVESSGELFF.

The CDR3 spells CASSEAALRGEQFF. The DNA of the CDR3 is TGTGCCAGCAGTGAAGCGGCCCTTAGGGGCGAGCAGTTCTTC. This chain connects TRBV6-1 to TRBJ2-1; D may be TRBD1 (5 bases). The ends were cut back, 0 bases at V and 10 bases at J, with 13 bases in the middle. The CDR3 totals 14 residues. CDR1 and CDR2 (germline): MNHNS, SASEGT.

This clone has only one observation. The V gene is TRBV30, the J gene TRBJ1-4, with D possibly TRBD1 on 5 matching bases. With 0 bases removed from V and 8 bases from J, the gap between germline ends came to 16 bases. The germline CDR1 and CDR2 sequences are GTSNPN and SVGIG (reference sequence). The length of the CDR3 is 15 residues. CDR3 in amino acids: CAWSVLDGRGEKLFF. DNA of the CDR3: TGTGCCTGGAGTGTACTCGATGGTAGGGGAGAAAAACTGTTTTTT.

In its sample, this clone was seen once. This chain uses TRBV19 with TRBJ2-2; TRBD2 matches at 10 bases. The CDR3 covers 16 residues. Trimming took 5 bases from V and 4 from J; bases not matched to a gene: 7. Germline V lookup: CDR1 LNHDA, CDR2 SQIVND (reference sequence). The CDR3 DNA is TGTGCCAGTAGTTCGAACCTAGCGGGAGTCACCGGGGAGCTGTTTTTT. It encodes CASSSNLAGVTGELFF.

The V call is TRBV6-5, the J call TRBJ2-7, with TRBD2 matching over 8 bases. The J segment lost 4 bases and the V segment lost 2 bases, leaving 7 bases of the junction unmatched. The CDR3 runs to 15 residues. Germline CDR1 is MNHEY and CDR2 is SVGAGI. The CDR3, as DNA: TGTGCCAGCAGTTACGAGACTAGCGCTAGGTACGAGCAGTACTTC. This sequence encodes CASSYETSARYEQYF.

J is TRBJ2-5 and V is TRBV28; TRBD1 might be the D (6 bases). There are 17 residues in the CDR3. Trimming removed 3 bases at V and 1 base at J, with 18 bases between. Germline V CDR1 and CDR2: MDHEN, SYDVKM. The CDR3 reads CASSFRWGARGQETQYF. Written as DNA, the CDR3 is TGTGCCAGCAGTTTCCGTTGGGGTGCCAGGGGCCAAGAGACCCAGTACTTC.

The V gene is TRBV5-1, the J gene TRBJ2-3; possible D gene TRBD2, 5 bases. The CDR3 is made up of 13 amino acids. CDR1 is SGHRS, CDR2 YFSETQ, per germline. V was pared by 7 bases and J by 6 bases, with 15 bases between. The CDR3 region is CASATRERDTQYF. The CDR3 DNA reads TGCGCCAGCGCAACTCGGGAAAGGGATACGCAGTATTTT. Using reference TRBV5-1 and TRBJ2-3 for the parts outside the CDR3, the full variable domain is KAGVTQTPRYLIKTRGQQVTLSCSPISGHRSVSWYQQTPGQGLQFLFEYFSETQRNKGNFPGRFSGRQFSNSRSEMNVSTLELGDSALYLCASATRERDTQYFGPGTRLTVL.

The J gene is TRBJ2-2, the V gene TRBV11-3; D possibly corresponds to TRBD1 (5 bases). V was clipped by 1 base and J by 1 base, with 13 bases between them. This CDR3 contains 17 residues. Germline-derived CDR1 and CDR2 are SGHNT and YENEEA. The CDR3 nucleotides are TGTGCCAGCAGCTTAGCTACCTGGGGCCGGAACACCGGGGAGCTGTTTTTT. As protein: CASSLATWGRNTGELFF.

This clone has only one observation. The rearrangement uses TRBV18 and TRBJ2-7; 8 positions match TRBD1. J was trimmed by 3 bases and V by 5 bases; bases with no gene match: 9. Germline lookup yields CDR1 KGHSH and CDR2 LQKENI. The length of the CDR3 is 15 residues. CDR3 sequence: CASSSGTGPLYEQYF. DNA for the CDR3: TGTGCCAGCTCATCCGGGACAGGCCCCCTCTACGAGCAGTACTTC.

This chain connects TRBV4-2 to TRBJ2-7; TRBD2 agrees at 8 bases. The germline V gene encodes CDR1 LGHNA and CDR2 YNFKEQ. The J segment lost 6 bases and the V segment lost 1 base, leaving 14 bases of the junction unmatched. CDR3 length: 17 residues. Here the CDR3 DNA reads TGTGCCAGCAGCCAAGTCGGGGGGCGGGCTAGCGGGTCCGAGCAGTACTTC. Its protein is CASSQVGGRASGSEQYF.

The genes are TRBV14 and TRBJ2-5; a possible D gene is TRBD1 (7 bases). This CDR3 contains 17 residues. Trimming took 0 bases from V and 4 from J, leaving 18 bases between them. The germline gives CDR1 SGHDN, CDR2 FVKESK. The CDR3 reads CASSQDRPGGLGETQYF. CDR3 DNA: TGTGCCAGCAGCCAAGATCGGCCAGGGGGACTGGGAGAGACCCAGTACTTC.

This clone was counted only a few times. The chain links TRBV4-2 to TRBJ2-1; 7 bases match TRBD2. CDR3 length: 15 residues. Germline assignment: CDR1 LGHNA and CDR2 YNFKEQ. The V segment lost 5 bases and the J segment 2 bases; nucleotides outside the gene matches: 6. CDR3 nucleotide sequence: TGTGCCAGCAGCGCCAAGCGGGGTGCCTACAATGAGCAGTTCTTC. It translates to CASSAKRGAYNEQFF.

CDR3 sequence reads: CASSSTPGFEAFF. CDR3 DNA: TGTGCCAGCAGCTCCACCCCAGGGTTTGAAGCTTTCTTT. The gene calls are TRBV5-4 and TRBJ1-1; a possible D gene is TRBD1 (5 bases). V gave up 3 bases and J gave up 7 bases, with 13 bases separating them. CDR1 and CDR2 (germline): SGHNT, YYREEE (reference sequence). This CDR3 spans 13 amino acids. Complete variable domain (other parts from reference TRBV5-4 and TRBJ1-1): ETGVTQSPTHLIKTRGQQVTLRCSSQSGHNTVSWYQQALGQGPQFIFQYYREEENGRGNFPPRFSGLQFPNYSSELNVNALELDDSALYLCASSSTPGFEAFFGQGTRLTVV.

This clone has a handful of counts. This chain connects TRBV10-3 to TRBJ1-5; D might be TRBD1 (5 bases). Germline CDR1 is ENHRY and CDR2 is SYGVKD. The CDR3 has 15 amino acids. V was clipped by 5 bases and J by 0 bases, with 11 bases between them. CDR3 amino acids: CAISTGVLSNQPQHF. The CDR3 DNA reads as TGTGCCATCAGTACAGGCGTACTTAGCAATCAGCCCCAGCATTTT.

DNA of the CDR3: TGCGCCAGCAGCCATCCCTTCTCAGCCCGGGGGGGCGAGCAGTACTTC. It is translated as CASSHPFSARGGEQYF. The J gene is TRBJ2-7, the V gene TRBV4-1; 8 positions agree with TRBD2. V trimming: 3 bases; J trimming: 6 bases; junction bases outside the gene matches: 13. The CDR3 contains 16 residues. Germline CDR1 and CDR2: MGHRA and YSYEKL.

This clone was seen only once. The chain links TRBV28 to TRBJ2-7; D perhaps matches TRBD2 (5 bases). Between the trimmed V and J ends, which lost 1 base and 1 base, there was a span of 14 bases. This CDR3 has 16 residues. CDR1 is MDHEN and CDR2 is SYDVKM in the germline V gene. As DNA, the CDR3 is TGTGCCAGCAGTTTATCCCCGGACTTCCTGTCCTACGAGCAGTACTTC. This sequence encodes CASSLSPDFLSYEQYF.

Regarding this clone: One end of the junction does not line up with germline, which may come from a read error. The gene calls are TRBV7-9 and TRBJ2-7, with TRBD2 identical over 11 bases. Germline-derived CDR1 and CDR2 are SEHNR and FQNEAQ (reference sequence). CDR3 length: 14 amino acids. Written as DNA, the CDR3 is TGTGCCAGCAGTTTAGCGGGAGGGTTGGACGAGCAGTACTTC. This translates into CASSLAGGLDEQYF.

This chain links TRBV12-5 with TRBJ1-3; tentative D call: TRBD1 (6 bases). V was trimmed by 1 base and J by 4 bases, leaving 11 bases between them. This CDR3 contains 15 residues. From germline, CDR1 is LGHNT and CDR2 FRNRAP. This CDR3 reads CASGLDPGQGNTIYF. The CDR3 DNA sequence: TGTGCTAGTGGTTTGGACCCCGGACAGGGAAACACCATATATTTT.

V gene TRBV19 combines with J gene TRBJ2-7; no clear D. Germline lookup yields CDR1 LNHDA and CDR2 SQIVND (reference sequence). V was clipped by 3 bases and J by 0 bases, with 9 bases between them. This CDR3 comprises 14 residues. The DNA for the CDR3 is TGTGCCAGTAGTATCGGGTGGAGCTCCTACGAGCAGTACTTC. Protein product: CASSIGWSSYEQYF.

CDR3 coding DNA: TGCGCCAGCAGGGTCGATAGCGGGAACACCGGGGAGCTGTTTTTT. Translation: CASRVDSGNTGELFF. The rearrangement links TRBV5-1 to TRBJ2-2; D is possibly TRBD2 (6 bases). CDR3 length equals 15 residues. Between the trimmed V and J ends, which lost 5 bases and 1 base, there was a span of 12 bases. Per the germline V gene, CDR1 is SGHRS and CDR2 is YFSETQ.